One sample yielded the 29 T cell receptor beta chains listed below, sequenced in a study of T-cell memory formation after mild COVID-19. MiXCR, run by TCRdb on the 5' RACE reads, gives a single entry per CDR3 protein. The table has fewer than 350,000 distinct CDR3 sequences, around 15% seen once; the top ten hold roughly a fifth. The sequenced sample was PBMCs or a T cell subset sorted from them (not recorded which). These receptors were obtained from a man between 18 and 35 years old who had mild COVID-19 (a few samples of this study predate the infection). Cell type and time point are not known.

The chain couples TRBV7-2 to TRBJ2-1; TRBD1 matches 9 bases. Per the germline V gene, CDR1 is SGHTA and CDR2 is FQGNSA. The trim removed 6 bases at V and 7 bases at J, leaving 10 bases unmatched. The CDR3 is 15 residues long. CDR3: CASSGQGQGVNEQFF. CDR3 sequence (DNA): TGTGCCAGCAGTGGGCAGGGACAGGGTGTTAATGAGCAGTTCTTC.

The rearrangement uses TRBV5-5 and TRBJ2-7; TRBD1 aligns across 9 bases. Losses at the gene ends were 0 bases for V and 3 bases for J; bases not matched to a gene: 4. The CDR3 is 15 residues long. Germline V CDR1 and CDR2: SGHKS, YYEKEE (reference sequence). The CDR3 here is CASSLGQGVVYEQYV. CDR3 bases: TGTGCCAGCAGCTTGGGACAGGGGGTTGTCTACGAGCAGTACGTC.

This clonotype was seen only a few times. This chain uses TRBV5-4 with TRBJ1-1; D is ambiguous. V was pared by 4 bases and J by 6 bases, with 16 bases between. Germline assignment: CDR1 SGHNT and CDR2 YYREEE (reference sequence). This CDR3 is 14 amino acids long. The CDR3 nucleotides are TGTGCCAGCAGCCTCGGAGGTAGCGCCCCTGAAGCTTTCTTT. Translating it yields CASSLGGSAPEAFF.

V and J are TRBV9 and TRBJ2-2, with D possibly being TRBD1 or TRBD2 (5 bases each). This CDR3 is 17 amino acids long. V lost 3 bases to trimming and J lost 4 bases, with 19 bases between them. Looked up from germline, CDR1 is SGDLS and CDR2 is YYNGEE. This chain's CDR3 is CASSERMGPGPTGELFF. CDR3 sequence (DNA): TGTGCCAGCAGCGAACGCATGGGGCCGGGGCCCACCGGGGAGCTGTTTTTT.

This clonotype was recorded a few times. The chain is built from TRBV6-2 or TRBV6-3 and TRBJ2-1, with a weak D call TRBD1 (5 bases). The CDR3 is 14 amino acids. Germline values: CDR1 MNHEY, CDR2 SVGEGT. Between the trimmed V and J ends, which lost 2 bases and 3 bases, there was a span of 8 bases. The chain's CDR3 is CASSYGASYNEQFF. The CDR3 DNA reads as TGTGCCAGCAGTTACGGGGCCAGCTACAATGAGCAGTTCTTC.

This clonotype was seen more than once but under ten times. This chain connects TRBV5-1 to TRBJ2-4; TRBD2 matches 12 bases. This CDR3 is 16 amino acids long. The trim removed 0 bases at V and 8 bases at J, leaving 6 bases unmatched. Germline-derived CDR1 and CDR2 are SGHRS and YFSETQ. Here the CDR3 reads CASSLGTSGDGDIQYF. DNA for the CDR3: TGCGCCAGCAGCTTGGGGACTAGCGGGGATGGGGACATTCAGTACTTC.

This clonotype was seen once. The junction and the germline gene differ at one end; a read error may be behind it. V usage is TRBV10-3 and J usage is TRBJ2-2; 8 bases align to TRBD1. The germline CDR1 and CDR2 sequences are ENHRY and SYGVKD. The length of the CDR3 is 15 residues. The DNA of the CDR3 is TGTGCCACCAGTAACCCGGGACAGGACACCGGGGAGCTGTTTTTT. Protein product: CATSNPGQDTGELFF.

This clonotype occurred many times. This chain uses TRBV5-1 with TRBJ2-1; D not certain. The CDR3 runs to 13 residues. Looked up from germline, CDR1 is SGHRS and CDR2 is YFSETQ. Trimming cost V 1 base and J 7 bases, with 9 bases left between them. The chain's CDR3 is CASSLSSGNEQFF. Written as DNA, the CDR3 is TGCGCCAGCAGCTTGTCGAGTGGTAATGAGCAGTTCTTC.

This clonotype was recorded a few times. The chain employs TRBV4-1 and TRBJ2-1; D remains unclear. Trimming shortened V by 2 bases and J by 9 bases, and 11 bases separated the two germline ends. This CDR3 is 13 amino acids long. The germline gives CDR1 MGHRA, CDR2 YSYEKL. This chain's CDR3 is CASSQSGLPEQFF. The CDR3 nucleotides are TGCGCCAGCAGCCAATCAGGCCTTCCTGAGCAGTTCTTC.

The chain has TRBV19 and TRBJ1-2; D perhaps matches TRBD1 (5 bases). Germline V gene sequence: CDR1 LNHDA, CDR2 SQIVND (reference sequence). The CDR3 loop spans 14 amino acids. The V end was cut by 6 bases, the J end by 6 bases, with 17 bases between. CDR3 sequence (DNA): TGTGCCAGTAGCATACGTGGGGGTGACCATGGCTACACCTTC. This gives the protein CASSIRGGDHGYTF.

V gene TRBV29-1 combines with J gene TRBJ1-2, with 9 bases identical to TRBD1. The J segment lost 1 base and the V segment lost 7 bases, leaving 4 bases of the junction unmatched. The CDR3 sequence is 13 residues long. Germline V gene data show CDR1 as SQVTM and CDR2 as ANQGSEA. Here the CDR3 DNA reads TGCAGCGCCGGACAGGGGATTAACTATGGCTACACCTTC. Its protein product is CSAGQGINYGYTF.

V and J are TRBV20-1 and TRBJ1-5, with D unclear. The germline gives CDR1 DFQATT, CDR2 SNEGSKA (reference sequence). V lost 3 bases and J 4 bases, leaving 7 bases between the germline ends. The CDR3 is 12 residues long. CDR3 sequence reads: CSASSGNQPQHF. As DNA, the CDR3 is TGCAGTGCTAGCTCCGGGAATCAGCCCCAGCATTTT.

This chain uses TRBV20-1 with TRBJ2-2, with D possibly matching TRBD2 (6 bases). CDR3 size: 16 residues. CDR1 is DFQATT, CDR2 SNEGSKA, per germline (reference sequence). The V and J ends lost 1 base and 4 bases respectively, with 16 bases between them. The CDR3 DNA sequence: TGCAGTGCTAGAGGCCTCAGGAGGGGCCCCACCGGGGAGCTGTTTTTT. This encodes CSARGLRRGPTGELFF.

The rearrangement uses TRBV28 and TRBJ2-4; D possibly corresponds to TRBD2 (6 bases). Trimming took 2 bases from V and 0 from J, leaving 11 bases between them. The V gene's germline CDR1 is MDHEN and CDR2 SYDVKM. This CDR3 is 16 amino acids long. The CDR3 nucleotides are TGTGCCAGCAGTTTAGGCGGGGCCCTAGCCAAAAACATTCAGTACTTC. It codes for CASSLGGALAKNIQYF.

This clonotype has only a few counts. The rearrangement uses TRBV29-1 and TRBJ1-2, with 7 nucleotides matching TRBD1. Germline V CDR1 and CDR2: SQVTM, ANQGSEA. The CDR3 extends over 15 amino acids. Unmatched junction bases numbered 10, after V lost 1 base and J lost 5 bases. The CDR3 loop is CSVEGSGDSKYGYTF. The CDR3 coding sequence is TGCAGCGTTGAAGGTTCTGGGGACAGTAAATATGGCTACACCTTC.

The chain links TRBV28 to TRBJ1-1; D remains ambiguous. V was pared by 7 bases and J by 1 base, with 7 bases between. The CDR3 length is 12 residues. Per the germline V gene, CDR1 is MDHEN and CDR2 is SYDVKM. DNA for the CDR3: TGTGCCAGCAAGGTCAGGAACACTGAAGCTTTCTTT. Residues: CASKVRNTEAFF.

The chain joins TRBV11-3 to TRBJ2-5; D assignment may be TRBD1 or TRBD2 (5 bases each). Trimming cost V 5 bases and J 4 bases, with 14 bases left between them. Germline V CDR1 and CDR2: SGHNT, YENEEA. The length of the CDR3 is 14 residues. CDR3 coding DNA: TGTGCCAGCAGCCAAGGGGCCCGGGGAGAGACCCAGTACTTC. Protein sequence: CASSQGARGETQYF.

The chain has TRBV5-1 and TRBJ2-3; TRBD2 matches 7 bases. Germline V gives CDR1 SGHRS, CDR2 YFSETQ. V shed 0 bases, J shed 4 bases, and the junction held 11 bases outside the gene matches. CDR3 length: 17 amino acids. The CDR3 is CASSLDPSGAFADTQYF. The CDR3 DNA follows: TGCGCCAGCAGCTTGGATCCCAGCGGGGCGTTCGCAGATACGCAGTATTTT.

The chain couples TRBV18 to TRBJ1-5; D is undetermined. Germline assignment: CDR1 KGHSH and CDR2 LQKENI. With 3 bases removed from V and 3 bases from J, the gap between germline ends came to 9 bases. The CDR3 runs to 14 residues. The CDR3 nucleotides are TGTGCCAGCTCACCGGGAGCGAACAATCAGCCCCAGCATTTT. This translates into CASSPGANNQPQHF.

The rearrangement links TRBV5-1 to TRBJ2-1; D might be TRBD1 or TRBD2, each matching 5 bases. The CDR3 length is 15 residues. V lost 2 bases and J 6 bases, leaving 15 bases between the germline ends. The germline V gene has CDR1 SGHRS and CDR2 YFSETQ. This CDR3 is CASSLRGEGLNEQFF. For the CDR3, the DNA is TGCGCCAGCAGCTTAAGAGGTGAGGGGCTCAATGAGCAGTTCTTC.

Ten or more counts support this clonotype. The chain employs TRBV4-3 and TRBJ2-1, with 9 bases fitting TRBD2. CDR1 and CDR2 from the germline V gene are LGHNA and YSLEER. The CDR3 length is 16 residues. With V trimmed by 0 bases and J by 3 bases, 3 bases remained unmatched. CDR3 sequence reads: CASSQEPLAGYNEQFF. CDR3 in DNA: TGCGCCAGCAGCCAAGAGCCACTAGCGGGCTACAATGAGCAGTTCTTC.

The chain links TRBV29-1 to TRBJ2-2; TRBD1 aligns across 12 bases. The ends lost 6 bases at V and 4 bases at J; junction bases unmatched: 3. This CDR3 has 14 residues. Germline V lookup: CDR1 SQVTM, CDR2 ANQGSEA. The CDR3 is CSVGQGAVTGELFF. CDR3 nucleotide sequence: TGCAGCGTGGGACAGGGGGCAGTCACCGGGGAGCTGTTTTTT.

V usage is TRBV7-6 and J usage is TRBJ1-1; 7 nucleotides match TRBD1. The germline V gene encodes CDR1 SGHVS and CDR2 FNYEAQ. The CDR3 loop spans 15 amino acids. V gave up 5 bases and J gave up 3 bases; unmatched junction bases: 9. This CDR3 reads CASSPSGTEHTEAFF. The CDR3 nucleotides are TGTGCCAGCAGCCCTTCGGGGACAGAGCACACTGAAGCTTTCTTT.

This clonotype was seen a few times. CDR3 sequence reads: CASSLDGEQYF. CDR3 bases: TGTGCCAGCAGCTTGGACGGCGAGCAGTACTTC. J is TRBJ2-7 and V is TRBV12-3 or TRBV12-4; D gene ambiguous. The CDR3 spans 11 residues. The V end lost 6 bases, the J end lost 6 bases, and 9 bases lay between the germline ends.

This clonotype has a handful of counts. The chain has TRBV7-6 and TRBJ1-2; D might be TRBD1 (6 bases). V gave up 5 bases and J gave up 8 bases, with 12 bases separating them. The CDR3 spans 12 residues. Looked up from germline, CDR1 is SGHVS and CDR2 is FNYEAQ. In DNA form, the CDR3 reads TGTGCCAGCAGCCCCTCACAGGGAGGCTACACCTTC. This codes for CASSPSQGGYTF.

The table lists this clonotype with a few counts. The V call is TRBV10-1, the J call TRBJ2-7; 11 bases are a match to TRBD2. V was clipped by 3 bases and J by 7 bases; unmatched bases: 5. This CDR3 contains 14 residues. CDR1 is WNHNN and CDR2 is SYGVQD in the germline V gene (reference sequence). The CDR3 region has the DNA TGCGCCAGCAGTGATCACCCTAGCGGGGGGGAGCAGTACTTC. It codes for CASSDHPSGGEQYF.

V gene TRBV7-2 combines with J gene TRBJ2-5; possible D gene TRBD1, 5 bases. V dropped 3 bases and J dropped 3 bases, with 8 bases sitting between them. Germline V gene data show CDR1 as SGHTA and CDR2 as FQGNSA. The CDR3 contains 13 residues. CDR3 loop: CASSFPREETQYF. As DNA, the CDR3 is TGTGCCAGCAGCTTCCCCAGGGAAGAGACCCAGTACTTC.

This clonotype was seen only a few times. The V call is TRBV7-3, the J call TRBJ1-5; 8 bases align to TRBD1. After removal of 5 bases from V and 2 bases from J, the junction contained 20 bases not matched to a gene. The germline gives CDR1 SGHTA, CDR2 FQGTGA. The CDR3 extends over 20 amino acids. The CDR3, as DNA: TGTGCCAGCAGCACAGTCCCGGGACAGGTTTTGGTTAGTGGCAATCAGCCCCAGCATTTT. Amino acids: CASSTVPGQVLVSGNQPQHF.

This clonotype was detected ten times or more. This chain uses TRBV20-1 with TRBJ1-1, with 10 bases fitting TRBD1. This CDR3 is built from 16 residues. CDR1 and CDR2 from the germline V gene are DFQATT and SNEGSKA (reference sequence). Trimming at V came to 0 bases and at J to 1 base, leaving 5 bases not matched to a gene. The CDR3 protein is CSARDRDRGWNTEAFF. The CDR3 DNA is TGCAGTGCTAGAGACCGGGACAGGGGATGGAACACTGAAGCTTTCTTT.